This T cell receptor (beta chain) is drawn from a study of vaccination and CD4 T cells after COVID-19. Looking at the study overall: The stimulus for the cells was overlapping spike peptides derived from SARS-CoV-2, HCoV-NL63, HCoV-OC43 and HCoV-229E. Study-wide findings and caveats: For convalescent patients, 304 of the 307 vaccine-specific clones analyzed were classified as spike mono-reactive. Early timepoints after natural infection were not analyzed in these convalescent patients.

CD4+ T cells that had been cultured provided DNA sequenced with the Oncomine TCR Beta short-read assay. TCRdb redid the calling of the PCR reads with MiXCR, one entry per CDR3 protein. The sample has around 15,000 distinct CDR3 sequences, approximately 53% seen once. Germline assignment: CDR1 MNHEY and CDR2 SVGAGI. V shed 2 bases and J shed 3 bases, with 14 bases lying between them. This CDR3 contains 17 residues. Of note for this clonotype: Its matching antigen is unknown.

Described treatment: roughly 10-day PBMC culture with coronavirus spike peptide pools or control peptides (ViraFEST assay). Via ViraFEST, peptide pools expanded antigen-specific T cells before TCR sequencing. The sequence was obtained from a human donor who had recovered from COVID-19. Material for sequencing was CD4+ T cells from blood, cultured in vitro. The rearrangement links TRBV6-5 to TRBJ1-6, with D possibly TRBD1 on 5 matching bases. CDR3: CASSYGVRQIYNSPLHF. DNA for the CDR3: TGTGCCAGCAGTTACGGTGTGAGACAGATCTATAATTCACCCCTCCACTTT.